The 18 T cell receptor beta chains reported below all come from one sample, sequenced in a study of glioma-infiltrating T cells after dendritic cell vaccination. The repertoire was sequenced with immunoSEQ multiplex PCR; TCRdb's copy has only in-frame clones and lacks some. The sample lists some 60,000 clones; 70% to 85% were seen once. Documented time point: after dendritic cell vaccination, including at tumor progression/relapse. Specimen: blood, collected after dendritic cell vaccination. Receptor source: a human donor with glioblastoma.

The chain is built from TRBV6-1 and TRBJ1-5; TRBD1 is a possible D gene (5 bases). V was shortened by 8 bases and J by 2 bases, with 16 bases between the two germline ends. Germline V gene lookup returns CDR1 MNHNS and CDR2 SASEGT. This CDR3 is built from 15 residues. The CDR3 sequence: CASEGALGRNQPQHF. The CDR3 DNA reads TGTGCCAGCGAAGGGGCCTTGGGGCGCAATCAGCCCCAGCATTTT.

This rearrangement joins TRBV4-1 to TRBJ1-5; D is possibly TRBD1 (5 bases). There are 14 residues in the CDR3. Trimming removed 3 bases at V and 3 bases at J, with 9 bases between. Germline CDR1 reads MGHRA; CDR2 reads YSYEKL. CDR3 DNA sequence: TGCGCCAGCAGCCACCGACAGAACAATCAGCCCCAGCATTTT. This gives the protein CASSHRQNNQPQHF.

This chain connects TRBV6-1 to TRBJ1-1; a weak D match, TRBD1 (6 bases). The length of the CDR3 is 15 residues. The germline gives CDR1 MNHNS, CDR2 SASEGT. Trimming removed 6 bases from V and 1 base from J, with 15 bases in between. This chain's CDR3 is CASRTWEGGNTEAFF. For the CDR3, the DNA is TGTGCCAGCAGGACTTGGGAGGGGGGGAACACTGAAGCTTTCTTT.

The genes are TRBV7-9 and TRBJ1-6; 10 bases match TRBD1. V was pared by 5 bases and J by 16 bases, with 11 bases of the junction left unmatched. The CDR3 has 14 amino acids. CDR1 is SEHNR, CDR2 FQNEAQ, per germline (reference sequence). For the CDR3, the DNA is TGTGCCAGCAGCCCTCGGGACAGGGGTCCCCGACTCCACTTT. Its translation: CASSPRDRGPRLHF.

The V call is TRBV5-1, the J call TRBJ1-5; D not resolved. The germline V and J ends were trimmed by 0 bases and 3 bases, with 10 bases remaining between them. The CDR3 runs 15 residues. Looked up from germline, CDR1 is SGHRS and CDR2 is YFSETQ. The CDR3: CASSLDSGINQPQHF. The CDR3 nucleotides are TGCGCCAGCAGCTTGGATTCAGGAATCAATCAGCCCCAGCATTTT. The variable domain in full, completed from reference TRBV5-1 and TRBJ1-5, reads KAGVTQTPRYLIKTRGQQVTLSCSPISGHRSVSWYQQTPGQGLQFLFEYFSETQRNKGNFPGRFSGRQFSNSRSEMNVSTLELGDSALYLCASSLDSGINQPQHFGDGTRLSIL.

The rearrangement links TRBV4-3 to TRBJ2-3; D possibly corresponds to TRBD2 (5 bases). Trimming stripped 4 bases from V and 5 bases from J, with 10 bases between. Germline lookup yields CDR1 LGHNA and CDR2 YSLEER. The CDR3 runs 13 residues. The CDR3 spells CASSPAEGDTQYF. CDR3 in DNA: TGCGCCAGCAGCCCAGCGGAAGGAGATACGCAGTATTTT.

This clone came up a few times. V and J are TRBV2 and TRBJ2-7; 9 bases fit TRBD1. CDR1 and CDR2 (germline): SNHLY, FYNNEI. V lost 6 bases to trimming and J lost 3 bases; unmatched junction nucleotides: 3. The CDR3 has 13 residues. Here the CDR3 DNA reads TGTGCCAGCAGCGGGACAGGGTTCTACGAGCAGTACTTC. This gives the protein CASSGTGFYEQYF.

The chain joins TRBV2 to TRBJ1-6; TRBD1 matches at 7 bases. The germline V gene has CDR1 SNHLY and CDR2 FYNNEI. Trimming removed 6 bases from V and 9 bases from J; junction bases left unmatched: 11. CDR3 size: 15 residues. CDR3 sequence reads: CASRASTGHGSPLHF. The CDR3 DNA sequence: TGTGCCAGCAGGGCGTCGACAGGGCATGGTTCACCCCTCCACTTT.

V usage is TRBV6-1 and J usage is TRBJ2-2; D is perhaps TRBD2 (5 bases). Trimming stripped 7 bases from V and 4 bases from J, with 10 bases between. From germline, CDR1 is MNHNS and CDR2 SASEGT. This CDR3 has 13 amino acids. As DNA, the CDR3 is TGTGCCAGCAATGAGCGGATCACCGGGGAGCTGTTTTTT. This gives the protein CASNERITGELFF.

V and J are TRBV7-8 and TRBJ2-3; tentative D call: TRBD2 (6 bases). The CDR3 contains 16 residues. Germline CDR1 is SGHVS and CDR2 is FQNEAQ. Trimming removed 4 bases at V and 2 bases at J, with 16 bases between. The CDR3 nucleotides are TGTGCCAGCAGCTCATTTCAGCGGGTGTACACAGATACGCAGTATTTT. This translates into CASSSFQRVYTDTQYF.

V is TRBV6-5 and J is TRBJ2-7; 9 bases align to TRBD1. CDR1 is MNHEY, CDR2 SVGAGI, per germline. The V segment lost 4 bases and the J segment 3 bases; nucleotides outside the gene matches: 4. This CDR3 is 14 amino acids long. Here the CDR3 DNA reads TGTGCCAGCAGTTTGGGACAGGGATACTACGAGCAGTACTTC. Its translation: CASSLGQGYYEQYF.

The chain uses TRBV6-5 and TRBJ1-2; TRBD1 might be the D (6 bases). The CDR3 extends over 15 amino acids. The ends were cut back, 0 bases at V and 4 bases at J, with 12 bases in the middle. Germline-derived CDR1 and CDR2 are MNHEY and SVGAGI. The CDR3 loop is CASSYSNRALYGYTF. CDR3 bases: TGTGCCAGCAGTTACTCGAACAGGGCCCTCTATGGCTACACCTTC.

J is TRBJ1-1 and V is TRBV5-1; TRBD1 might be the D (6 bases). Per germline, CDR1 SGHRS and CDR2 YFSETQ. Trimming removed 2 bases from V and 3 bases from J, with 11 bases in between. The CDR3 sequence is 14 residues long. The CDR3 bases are TGCGCCAGCAGCTTAGGACAGTCTTACACTGAAGCTTTCTTT. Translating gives CASSLGQSYTEAFF.

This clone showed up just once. The CDR3 DNA is TGTGCCAGCAGCAGGGGGGCGTGGGGGGAGACCCAGTACTTC. It translates to CASSRGAWGETQYF. The chain combines TRBV6-5 with TRBJ2-5, with D possibly being TRBD1 (7 bases). Trimming removed 6 bases from V and 5 bases from J, with 16 bases in between. The germline gives CDR1 MNHEY, CDR2 SVGAGI. The CDR3 has 14 amino acids.

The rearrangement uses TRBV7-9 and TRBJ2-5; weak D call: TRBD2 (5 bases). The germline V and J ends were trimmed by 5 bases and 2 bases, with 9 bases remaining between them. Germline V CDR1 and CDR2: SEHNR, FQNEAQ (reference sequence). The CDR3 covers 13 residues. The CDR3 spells CASSNGKQETQYF. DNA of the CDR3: TGTGCCAGCAGCAACGGGAAACAAGAGACCCAGTACTTC.

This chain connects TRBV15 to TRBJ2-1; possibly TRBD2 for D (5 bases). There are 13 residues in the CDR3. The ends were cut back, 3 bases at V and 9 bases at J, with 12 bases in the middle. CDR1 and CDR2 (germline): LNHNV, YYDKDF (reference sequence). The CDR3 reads CATSSGLRGEQFF. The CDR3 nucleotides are TGTGCCACCAGCAGCGGACTCCGGGGTGAGCAGTTCTTC.

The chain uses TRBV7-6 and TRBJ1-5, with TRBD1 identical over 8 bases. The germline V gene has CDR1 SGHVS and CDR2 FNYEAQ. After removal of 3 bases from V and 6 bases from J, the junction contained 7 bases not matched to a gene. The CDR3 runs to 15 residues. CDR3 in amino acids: CASSFGQGAGQPQHF. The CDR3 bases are TGTGCCAGCAGCTTTGGGCAGGGGGCTGGTCAGCCCCAGCATTTT.

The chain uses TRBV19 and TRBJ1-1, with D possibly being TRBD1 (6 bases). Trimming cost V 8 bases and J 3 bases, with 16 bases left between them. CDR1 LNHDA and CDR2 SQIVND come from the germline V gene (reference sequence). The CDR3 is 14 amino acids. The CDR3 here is CASRPDRMDTEAFF. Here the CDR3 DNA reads TGTGCCAGTCGCCCCGACAGGATGGACACTGAAGCTTTCTTT.